One and the same sample provided the 30 T cell receptor beta chains below, sequenced in a study of blood T cells in healthy people across ages. A sample-barcoded 5' primer and a J-beta primer mix were used in a second PCR of roughly 6 to 11 cycles. A single record per CDR3 protein comes from TCRdb applying MiXCR to the 5' RACE reads. The sample comprises approximately 2,000,000 distinct CDR3 sequences, about 39% of which are singletons, and under 25% rests with the top ten. Sequenced: blood. The origin of the receptors is a human donor in good health.

The rearrangement uses TRBV27 and TRBJ1-1; TRBD1 agrees at 9 bases. With V trimmed by 5 bases and J by 0 bases, 4 bases remained unmatched. CDR3 length equals 15 residues. Per the germline V gene, CDR1 is MNHEY and CDR2 is SMNVEV (reference sequence). CDR3 DNA: TGTGCCAGCAGTAGGGGGACAGGGATGAACACTGAAGCTTTCTTT. This translates into CASSRGTGMNTEAFF.

The gene calls are TRBV21-1 and TRBJ1-1; the table's D gene call, TRBD1, was not cross checked with the DNA. TRBV21-1 is a pseudogene. The CDR3 loop spans 18 amino acids. As DNA, the CDR3 is TGTGCCAGCAGCTACATCCGCAATATGGCACCCCAGAACACTGAAGCTTTCTTT. It codes for CASSYIRNMAPQNTEAFF.

This clonotype appeared a few times. The chain carries TRBV28 and TRBJ2-7; a possible D gene is TRBD2 (5 bases). The CDR3 extends over 16 amino acids. The germline CDR1 and CDR2 sequences are MDHEN and SYDVKM. V dropped 6 bases and J dropped 2 bases, with 20 bases sitting between them. CDR3 residues: CASSFRGATRTYEQYF. In nucleotides, the CDR3 is TGTGCCAGCAGCTTCCGGGGAGCGACACGGACCTACGAGCAGTACTTC.

This clonotype was seen a single time. One end of the junction varies from germline; a read error may be responsible. The gene calls are TRBV3-1 and TRBJ1-2; D remains ambiguous. The germline V gene has CDR1 LGHDT and CDR2 YNNKEL (reference sequence). The CDR3 is made up of 15 amino acids. The CDR3 nucleotides read TGTGCCAGCAGCCAAGGTGCGGGAATTTACTATGGCGACACCTTC. Amino acid sequence: CASSQGAGIYYGDTF.

V usage is TRBV7-9 and J usage is TRBJ1-1, with a possible D match to TRBD1 (5 bases). Trimming shortened V by 5 bases and J by 5 bases, and 15 bases separated the two germline ends. The CDR3 runs to 14 residues. CDR1 and CDR2 (germline): SEHNR, FQNEAQ (reference sequence). In DNA, the CDR3 is TGTGCCAGCAGCCACGGGGCCTGGCGGACTGAAGCTTTCTTT. Amino acids: CASSHGAWRTEAFF.

This clonotype was observed a handful of times. The chain recombines TRBV5-1 with TRBJ1-1; D not certain. Looked up from germline, CDR1 is SGHRS and CDR2 is YFSETQ. The CDR3 runs to 14 residues. The ends were cut back, 2 bases at V and 3 bases at J, with 11 bases in the middle. CDR3 nucleotides: TGCGCCAGCAGCTTAGGGCAACGGGACACTGAAGCTTTCTTT. This translates into CASSLGQRDTEAFF.

The sample holds a few counts of this clonotype. This chain uses TRBV3-1 with TRBJ2-5; D not certain. Trimming removed 2 bases from V and 7 bases from J, with 8 bases in between. The CDR3 is made up of 12 amino acids. Germline lookup yields CDR1 LGHDT and CDR2 YNNKEL (reference sequence). The CDR3 region is CASSQRPATQYF. In DNA form, the CDR3 reads TGTGCCAGCAGCCAACGACCCGCGACCCAGTACTTC.

The J gene is TRBJ2-2, the V gene TRBV10-3, with 8 positions matching TRBD1. Germline V lookup: CDR1 ENHRY, CDR2 SYGVKD. The trim removed 6 bases at V and 2 bases at J, leaving 5 bases unmatched. The CDR3 extends over 15 amino acids. The CDR3 reads CAISFTGGNTGELFF. The CDR3 region has the DNA TGTGCCATCAGCTTTACAGGGGGAAACACCGGGGAGCTGTTTTTT.

This chain joins TRBV20-1 and TRBJ2-5; TRBD1 agrees at 8 bases. V lost 4 bases to trimming and J lost 7 bases; unmatched junction nucleotides: 8. This CDR3 comprises 13 residues. Germline assignment: CDR1 DFQATT and CDR2 SNEGSKA (reference sequence). CDR3 sequence (DNA): TGCAGTGCTATTTGGGACAGGTCAGGGACCCAGTACTTC. It codes for CSAIWDRSGTQYF.

The chain is built from TRBV7-2 and TRBJ2-4, with D possibly matching TRBD1 (5 bases). The J call is uncertain, as TRBJ2-7 better fits the DNA end. The length of the CDR3 is 16 residues. Germline V gene data show CDR1 as SGHTA and CDR2 as FQGNSA. CDR3 in DNA: TGTGCCAGCAGCTTCGGCCCGCGTCAGGGTCACTACGAGCAGTACTTC. This encodes CASSFGPRQGHYEQYF.

This clonotype showed up just a few times. The gene calls are TRBV6-2 or TRBV6-3 and TRBJ1-2; D gene unclear. CDR1 is MNHEY, CDR2 SVGEGT, per germline. The CDR3 runs to 13 residues. The ends were cut back, 10 bases at V and 2 bases at J, with 14 bases in the middle. The CDR3 sequence is CATRTETNYGYTF. CDR3 bases: TGTGCCACCCGCACAGAGACCAACTATGGCTACACCTTC.

Concerning this clonotype itself: The junction does not match germline at one end; this may be a read error. V usage is TRBV6-5 and J usage is TRBJ2-3, with 8 bases matching TRBD1. Germline loops: CDR1 MNHEY, CDR2 SVGAGI. The CDR3 has 15 amino acids. CDR3 DNA: TGTGCCAGCAGCACCCGGGACAGGCTAACAGATAGGCAGTATTTT. This codes for CASSTRDRLTDRQYF.

This clonotype was detected only a few times. The chain carries TRBV20-1 and TRBJ2-5; 10 bases align to TRBD2. The CDR3 sequence is 16 residues long. Germline assignment: CDR1 DFQATT and CDR2 SNEGSKA (reference sequence). The V segment lost 4 bases and the J segment 3 bases; nucleotides outside the gene matches: 11. CDR3 sequence reads: CSATEAGGPVKETQYF. The DNA for the CDR3 is TGCAGTGCTACCGAAGCGGGGGGGCCGGTCAAAGAGACCCAGTACTTC.

The V call is TRBV14, the J call TRBJ2-7; D is perhaps TRBD2 (6 bases). The CDR3 is 15 amino acids. Trimming left V 3 bases short and J 0 bases short, with 12 bases between. CDR1 and CDR2 from the germline V gene are SGHDN and FVKESK. CDR3 residues: CASSHRDSRSYEQYF. In DNA form, the CDR3 reads TGTGCCAGCAGCCATCGGGACTCCCGCTCCTACGAGCAGTACTTC.

The chain uses TRBV5-6 and TRBJ2-5; 8 bases line up with TRBD1. In germline, CDR1 is SGHDT, CDR2 YYEEEE. The CDR3 is 15 amino acids. J gave up 1 base and V 0 bases, and 2 bases lay outside the gene matches. The CDR3 bases are TGTGCCAGCAGCTTGGTGGACAGGGTCCAAGAGACCCAGTACTTC. Translating gives CASSLVDRVQETQYF.

A word on this clonotype: The junction does not match germline at one end; this may be a read error. V usage is TRBV7-9 and J usage is TRBJ2-3; TRBD2 agrees at 10 bases. Germline loops: CDR1 SEHNR, CDR2 FQNEAQ (reference sequence). This CDR3 spans 16 amino acids. The CDR3 region is CSSSLFASGGTDTQYF. DNA for the CDR3: TGTTCCAGCAGCTTATTCGCTAGCGGGGGAACAGACACGCAGTATTTT.

The chain couples TRBV5-1 to TRBJ2-3, with D perhaps matching TRBD1 or TRBD2 (5 bases each). The CDR3 covers 16 residues. Trimming cost V 4 bases and J 2 bases, with 17 bases left between them. Germline assignment: CDR1 SGHRS and CDR2 YFSETQ. The CDR3 protein is CASSVGLGPDTDTQYF. CDR3 sequence (DNA): TGCGCCAGCAGCGTAGGACTGGGGCCGGACACAGATACGCAGTATTTT.

The chain links TRBV7-8 to TRBJ2-1; 10 bases are a match to TRBD2. CDR1 and CDR2 from the germline V gene are SGHVS and FQNEAQ. V was pared by 8 bases and J by 6 bases, with 10 bases of the junction left unmatched. The CDR3 has 15 amino acids. The CDR3 sequence: CASGKGLAFVNEQFF. The CDR3 DNA reads as TGTGCCAGCGGGAAGGGACTAGCGTTCGTCAATGAGCAGTTCTTC.

The table lists this clonotype with a few counts. The V gene is TRBV10-3, the J gene TRBJ1-2; D is unresolved. Looked up from germline, CDR1 is ENHRY and CDR2 is SYGVKD. Trimming shortened V by 6 bases and J by 6 bases, and 17 bases separated the two germline ends. This CDR3 region has 14 residues. CDR3 residues: CAIRLPTSQHGYTF. The CDR3 region has the DNA TGTGCCATCAGACTCCCTACATCTCAGCATGGCTACACCTTC.

In DNA form, the CDR3 reads TGTGCCAGCAGCCCGGTAGGAGGTTCCATGAACACTGAAGCTTTCTTT. Protein product: CASSPVGGSMNTEAFF. The chain recombines TRBV2 with TRBJ1-1, with D unclear. Germline V gives CDR1 SNHLY, CDR2 FYNNEI. V was shortened by 6 bases and J by 0 bases, with 17 bases between the two germline ends. This CDR3 has 16 residues.

The genes are TRBV11-3 and TRBJ1-2, with TRBD1 identical over 8 bases. The CDR3 has 15 residues. V was clipped by 3 bases and J by 4 bases; unmatched bases: 7. Germline CDR1 and CDR2: SGHNT and YENEEA. CDR3 protein: CASSFAGGSLYGYTF. DNA of the CDR3: TGTGCCAGCAGCTTTGCAGGGGGCTCCCTCTATGGCTACACCTTC.

This clonotype has only a few counts. The V call is TRBV29-1, the J call TRBJ2-7, with a weak D call TRBD1 (5 bases). Germline values: CDR1 SQVTM, CDR2 ANQGSEA. V gave up 6 bases and J gave up 7 bases, with 13 bases separating them. CDR3 size: 11 residues. The CDR3 nucleotides are TGCAGCGTCGACCTTGACAGTGAGCAGTACTTC. Translating it yields CSVDLDSEQYF.

This clonotype has more than one count but fewer than ten. This chain uses TRBV7-2 with TRBJ2-5, with D possibly being TRBD1 or TRBD2 (5 bases each). The CDR3 loop spans 16 amino acids. The ends were cut back, 3 bases at V and 4 bases at J, with 18 bases in the middle. Per the germline V gene, CDR1 is SGHTA and CDR2 is FQGNSA. The DNA for the CDR3 is TGTGCCAGCAGCTTGGGGGTTCCCGGGGCCGGAGAGACCCAGTACTTC. As protein: CASSLGVPGAGETQYF.

V gene TRBV3-1 combines with J gene TRBJ2-4; TRBD2 matches 12 bases. V lost 3 bases, J lost 5 bases, and 8 bases stayed unmatched. CDR1 is LGHDT, CDR2 YNNKEL, per germline (reference sequence). The CDR3 consists of 17 residues. The CDR3 nucleotides read TGTGCCAGCAGCCACAGAGGACTAGCGGGGAGACAAAACATTCAGTACTTC. As protein: CASSHRGLAGRQNIQYF.

This clonotype was seen a few times. V gene TRBV7-2 combines with J gene TRBJ2-5; D remains unclear. V was trimmed by 3 bases and J by 1 base, leaving 9 bases between them. The CDR3 extends over 14 amino acids. From germline, CDR1 is SGHTA and CDR2 FQGNSA. CDR3 bases: TGTGCCAGCAGCTTGATAGTTATCCAAGAGACCCAGTACTTC. Its translation is CASSLIVIQETQYF.

This clonotype showed up just a few times. CDR3: CSVEDQQVSYNEQFF. DNA for the CDR3: TGCAGCGTTGAAGATCAACAGGTGTCCTACAATGAGCAGTTCTTC. The rearrangement links TRBV29-1 to TRBJ2-1; possibly TRBD1 for D (5 bases). The V gene's germline CDR1 is SQVTM and CDR2 ANQGSEA. CDR3 length: 15 residues. The V gene lost 0 bases and the J gene lost 1 base, with 10 bases spanning the gap.

This clonotype was picked up a small number of times. This chain links TRBV11-2 with TRBJ2-2; possibly TRBD2 for D (6 bases). This CDR3 is 13 amino acids long. The V end was cut by 2 bases, the J end by 6 bases, with 7 bases between. Germline CDR1 SGHAT, CDR2 FQNNGV. The CDR3 nucleotides are TGTGCCAGCAGCTTATCGGGGGCCGGGGAGCTGTTTTTT. Its translation is CASSLSGAGELFF.

The chain couples TRBV7-6 to TRBJ2-2, with D possibly TRBD1 on 6 matching bases. This CDR3 is 17 amino acids long. Trimming took off 2 bases at V and 0 bases at J, with 13 bases between the two ends. CDR1 is SGHVS and CDR2 is FNYEAQ in the germline V gene. The CDR3 here is CASSLLWGRSNTGELFF. The CDR3 bases are TGTGCCAGCAGCTTATTGTGGGGGCGGTCGAACACCGGGGAGCTGTTTTTT.

This clonotype appeared a few times. This chain uses TRBV4-3 with TRBJ2-1; D may be TRBD1 (6 bases). Germline CDR1 is LGHNA and CDR2 is YSLEER. The V end was cut by 1 base, the J end by 7 bases, with 17 bases between. The CDR3 is 16 amino acids. The CDR3: CASSQGIGGWGNEQFF. In DNA, the CDR3 is TGCGCCAGCAGCCAAGGGATAGGGGGATGGGGAAATGAGCAGTTCTTC.

The V call is TRBV20-1, the J call TRBJ2-6; D is unclear. The CDR3 sequence is 13 residues long. Germline V gives CDR1 DFQATT, CDR2 SNEGSKA (reference sequence). Trimming left V 6 bases short and J 2 bases short, with 8 bases between. The CDR3 bases are TGCAGTGCAGACTCCCCTGGGGCCAACGTCCTGACTTTC. Translation: CSADSPGANVLTF.